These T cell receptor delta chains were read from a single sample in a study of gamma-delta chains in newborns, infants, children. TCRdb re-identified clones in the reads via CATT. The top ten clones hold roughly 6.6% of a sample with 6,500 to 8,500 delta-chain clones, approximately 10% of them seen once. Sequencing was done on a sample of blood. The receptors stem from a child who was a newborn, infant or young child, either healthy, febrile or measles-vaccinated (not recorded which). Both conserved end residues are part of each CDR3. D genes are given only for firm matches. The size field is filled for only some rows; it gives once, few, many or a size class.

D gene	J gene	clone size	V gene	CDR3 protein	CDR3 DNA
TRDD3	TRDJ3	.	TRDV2	CACDTLGDRGDTRQMFF	TGTGCCTGTGACACCCTGGGGGATAGAGGGGACACCCGACAGATGTTTTTC
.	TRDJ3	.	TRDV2	CACDTAGDGPQSWDTRQMFF	TGTGCCTGTGACACGGCTGGGGACGGACCCCAGTCCTGGGACACCCGACAGATGTTTTTC
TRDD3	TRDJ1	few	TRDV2	CACDTLILGDTPITDRLIF	TGTGCCTGTGACACCCTTATACTGGGGGATACGCCAATCACCGATAGACTCATCTTT
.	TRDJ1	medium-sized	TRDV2	CACDTLGGEYTDKLIF	TGTGCCTGTGACACTCTGGGAGGGGAGTACACCGATAAACTCATCTTT
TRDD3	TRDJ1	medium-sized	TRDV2	CACDQVLPYTGDVKADKLIF	TGTGCCTGTGACCAAGTATTACCCTATACTGGGGACGTCAAGGCCGATAAACTCATCTTT
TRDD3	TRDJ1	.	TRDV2	CACQRLGAPTDKLIF	TGTGCCTGTCAACGACTGGGGGCCCCAACCGATAAACTCATCTTT
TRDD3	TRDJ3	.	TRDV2	CACDTVLGDKSSWDTRQMFF	TGTGCCTGTGACACCGTACTGGGGGATAAAAGCTCCTGGGACACCCGACAGATGTTTTTC
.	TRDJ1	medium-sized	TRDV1	CALGGLTGSTDKLIF	TGTGCTCTTGGGGGTCTAACGGGGTCCACCGATAAACTCATCTTT
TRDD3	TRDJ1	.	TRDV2	CACDTLGIGVYTDKLIF	TGTGCCTGTGACACCCTGGGGATAGGGGTTTACACCGATAAACTCATCTTT
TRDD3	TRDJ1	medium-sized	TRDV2	CACDSLLGDASTDKLIF	TGTGCCTGTGACTCCCTACTGGGGGACGCCAGCACCGATAAACTCATCTTT
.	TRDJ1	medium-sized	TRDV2	CACDTVLGGSRRDDTDKLIF	TGTGCCTGTGACACTGTACTGGGAGGTTCCCGGAGAGATGACACCGATAAACTCATCTTT
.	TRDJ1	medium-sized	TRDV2	CACDILGVTDKLIF	TGTGCCTGTGACATCTTGGGGGTAACCGATAAACTCATCTTT
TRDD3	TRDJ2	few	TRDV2	CACDSLTGGYELFF	TGTGCCTGTGACTCTCTTACTGGGGGATACGAACTCTTCTTT
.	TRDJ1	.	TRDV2	CACDTVTVKSRGTTDKLIF	TGTGCCTGTGACACCGTGACTGTTAAATCAAGGGGAACCACCGATAAACTCATCTTT
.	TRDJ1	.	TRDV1	CALGGPFLGGYSLYTDKLIF	TGTGCTCTTGGGGGCCCCTTCCTGGGAGGATACTCCCTGTACACCGATAAACTCATCTTT
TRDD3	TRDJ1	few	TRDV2	CACDTILTGGYTDKLIF	TGTGCCTGTGACACGATCCTTACTGGGGGATACACCGATAAACTCATCTTT
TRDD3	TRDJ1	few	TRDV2	CACDTVLGDPEYTDKLIF	TGTGCCTGTGACACCGTTCTGGGGGATCCCGAGTACACCGATAAACTCATCTTT
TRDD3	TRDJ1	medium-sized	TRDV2	CACDTVSSVSFTGGASYTDKLIF	TGTGCCTGTGACACCGTTTCTTCGGTGAGTTTTACTGGGGGAGCTTCTTACACCGATAAACTCATCTTT
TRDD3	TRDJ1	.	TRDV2	CACDSVGDNPGKLIF	TGTGCCTGTGACTCTGTGGGGGATAACCCCGGTAAACTCATCTTT
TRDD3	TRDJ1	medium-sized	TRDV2	CACDTGTLLGGYTDKLIF	TGTGCCTGTGACACCGGGACGTTACTGGGGGGTTACACCGATAAACTCATCTTT
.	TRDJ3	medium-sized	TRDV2	CACDTLHPLSSWDTRQMFF	TGTGCCTGTGACACCTTGCATCCCTTAAGCTCCTGGGACACCCGACAGATGTTTTTC
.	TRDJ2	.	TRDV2	CACDTVGPHEHLTAQLFF	TGTGCCTGTGACACGGTGGGGCCACACGAACACTTGACAGCACAACTCTTCTTT
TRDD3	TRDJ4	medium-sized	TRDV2	CACDPVLGDTFGESRPLIF	TGTGCCTGTGACCCCGTACTGGGGGATACGTTCGGGGAGAGCAGACCCCTGATCTTT
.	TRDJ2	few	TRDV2	CACGTVGAQGLTAQLFF	TGTGCCTGTGGCACCGTTGGGGCCCAAGGGCTGACAGCACAACTCTTCTTT
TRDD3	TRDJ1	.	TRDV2	CACDTVLGGTRSTDKLIF	TGTGCCTGCGACACAGTCCTGGGGGGTACGCGTTCGACCGATAAACTCATCTTT
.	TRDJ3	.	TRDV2	CACDTGEASSWDTRQMFF	TGTGCCTGTGACACGGGGGAGGCGAGCTCCTGGGACACCCGACAGATGTTTTTC
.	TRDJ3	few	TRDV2	CACDRVGGSSWDTRQMFF	TGTGCCTGTGACAGGGTTGGGGGTAGCTCCTGGGACACCCGACAGATGTTTTTC
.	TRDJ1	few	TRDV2	CACDPLGVVTDKLIF	TGTGCCTGTGACCCCCTCGGGGTGGTCACCGATAAACTCATCTTT
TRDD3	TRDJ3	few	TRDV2	CACDTLLGDTQGGSWDTRQMFF	TGTGCCTGTGACACGTTACTGGGGGATACGCAAGGAGGCTCCTGGGACACCCGACAGATGTTTTTC
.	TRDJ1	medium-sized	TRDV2	CACDGVGTKPTGQVDKLIF	TGTGCCTGTGACGGAGTAGGAACGAAGCCTACTGGCCAAGTCGATAAACTCATCTTT
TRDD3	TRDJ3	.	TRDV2	CACDRVLGNLWDTRQMFF	TGTGCCTGTGACAGAGTACTGGGGAATCTCTGGGACACCCGACAGATGTTTTTC
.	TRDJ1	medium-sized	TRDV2	CACDTVQGMATDKLIF	TGTGCCTGTGACACCGTGCAGGGAATGGCCACCGATAAACTCATCTTT
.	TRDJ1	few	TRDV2	CACDTVGIYTDKLIF	TGTGCCTGTGACACCGTTGGGATATACACCGATAAACTCATCTTT
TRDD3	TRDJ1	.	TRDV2	CACDALGDNYGFADKLIF	TGTGCCTGTGACGCCCTGGGGGATAATTACGGGTTCGCCGATAAACTCATCTTT
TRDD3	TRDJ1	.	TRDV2	CACDTVAPITGGPKYTDKLIF	TGTGCCTGTGACACCGTGGCCCCTATCACTGGGGGGCCTAAGTACACCGATAAACTCATCTTT
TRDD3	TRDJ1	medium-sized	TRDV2	CACDRVVLGDTQAQSTDKLIF	TGTGCCTGTGACCGGGTAGTACTGGGGGATACGCAGGCTCAGAGCACCGATAAACTCATCTTT
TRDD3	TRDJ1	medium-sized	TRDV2	CACDTIRVLGDTNTDKLIF	TGTGCCTGTGACACTATCCGGGTACTGGGGGATACGAACACCGATAAACTCATCTTT
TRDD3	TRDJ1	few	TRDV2	CACDRLGDRKEKLIF	TGTGCCTGTGACAGACTGGGGGATAGGAAAGAAAAACTCATCTTT
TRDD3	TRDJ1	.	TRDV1	CALGLPPPGDSDKLIF	TGTGCTCTTGGGCTTCCACCTCCGGGGGATTCCGATAAACTCATCTTT
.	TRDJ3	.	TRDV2	CACDTVTGGTWDTRQMFF	TGTGCCTGTGACACCGTAACGGGGGGCACCTGGGACACCCGACAGATGTTTTTC
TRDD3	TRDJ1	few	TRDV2	CACDTVDRTGGSYTDKLIF	TGTGCCTGTGACACCGTGGATCGTACTGGGGGCTCGTACACCGATAAACTCATCTTT
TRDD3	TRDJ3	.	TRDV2	CACDKLGDTWDTRQMFF	TGTGCCTGTGACAAACTGGGGGATACCTGGGACACCCGACAGATGTTTTTC
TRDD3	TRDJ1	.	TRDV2	CACEALLGERGTDKLIF	TGTGCCTGTGAAGCCTTACTGGGGGAACGGGGTACCGATAAACTCATCTTT
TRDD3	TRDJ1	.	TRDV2	CACDTAWGYSTDKLIF	TGTGCCTGTGACACTGCCTGGGGATACTCAACCGATAAACTCATCTTT
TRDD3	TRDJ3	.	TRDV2	CACDVLGIGSWDTRQMFF	TGTGCCTGTGACGTACTGGGGATCGGCTCCTGGGACACCCGACAGATGTTTTTC
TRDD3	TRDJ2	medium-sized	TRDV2	CACDVLGENALTAQLFF	TGTGCCTGTGATGTACTGGGGGAGAACGCTTTGACAGCACAACTCTTCTTT
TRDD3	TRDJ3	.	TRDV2	CACDSLGDTSSWDTRQMFF	TGTGCCTGTGACTCGCTGGGGGATACTAGCTCCTGGGACACCCGACAGATGTTTTTC
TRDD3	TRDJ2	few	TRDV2	CACDPVLGDTGRTAQLFF	TGTGCCTGTGACCCTGTACTGGGGGATACAGGTAGGACAGCACAACTCTTCTTT
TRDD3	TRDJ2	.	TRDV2	CACDTLLGDHALTAQLFF	TGTGCCTGTGACACCTTACTGGGGGATCATGCTTTGACAGCACAACTCTTCTTT
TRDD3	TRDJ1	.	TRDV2	CACDQNWGTYIDKLIF	TGTGCCTGTGACCAAAACTGGGGGACTTACATCGATAAACTCATCTTT
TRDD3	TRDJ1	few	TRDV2	CACDTVNTGEPSNHDTDKLIF	TGTGCCTGTGACACCGTAAATACTGGGGAACCATCGAACCATGACACCGATAAACTCATCTTT